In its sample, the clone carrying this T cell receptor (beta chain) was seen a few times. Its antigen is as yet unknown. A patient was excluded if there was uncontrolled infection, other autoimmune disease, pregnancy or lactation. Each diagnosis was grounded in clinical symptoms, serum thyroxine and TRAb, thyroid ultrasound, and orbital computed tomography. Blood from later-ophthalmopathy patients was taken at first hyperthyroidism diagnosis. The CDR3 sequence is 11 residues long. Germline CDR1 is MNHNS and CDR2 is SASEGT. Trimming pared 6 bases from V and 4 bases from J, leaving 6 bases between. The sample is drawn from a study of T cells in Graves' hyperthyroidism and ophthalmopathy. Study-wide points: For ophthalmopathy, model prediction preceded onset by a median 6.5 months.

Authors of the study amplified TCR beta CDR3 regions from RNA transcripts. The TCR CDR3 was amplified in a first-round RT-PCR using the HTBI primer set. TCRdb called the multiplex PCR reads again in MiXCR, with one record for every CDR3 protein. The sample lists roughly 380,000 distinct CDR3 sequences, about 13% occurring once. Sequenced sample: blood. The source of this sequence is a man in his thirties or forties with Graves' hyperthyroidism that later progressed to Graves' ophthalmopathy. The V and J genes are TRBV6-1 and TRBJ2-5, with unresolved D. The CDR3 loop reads CASRRTETQYF. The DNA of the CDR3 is TGTGCCAGCAGACGAACAGAGACCCAGTACTTC.